This T cell receptor (beta chain) originates from a study of regulatory T cells in long-lasting Graves disease. General study findings and limits: Tissue studied was limited to peripheral blood, excluding thyroid tissue.

The V segment lost 5 bases and the J segment 2 bases; nucleotides outside the gene matches: 22. The CDR3 sequence is 20 residues long. Germline V lookup: CDR1 SGHDT, CDR2 YYEEEE. Comment on this clonotype: Antigen: not known.

The time point was: newly diagnosed GD, antithyroid drugs for less than 3 months. Extracted PBMC RNA gave rise to the TCR library. Researchers made TCR beta libraries by using iRepertoire HTBI primers and running Arm-PCR on CDR3 regions. Via MiXCR, TCRdb re-called the multiplex PCR reads, giving one row per CDR3 protein. The top ten hold less than 15% of the sample, which has roughly 260,000 distinct CDR3 sequences, approximately 18% seen once. The sample also formed part of further work on T cells in Graves' hyperthyroidism and ophthalmopathy. As that study records: Not enrolled were patients with uncontrolled infection, other autoimmune disease, pregnancy or lactation.

The origin of this receptor is a woman in her twenties or thirties with Graves disease. V is TRBV5-6 and J is TRBJ2-3; 8 bases are shared with TRBD1. The sequencing used peripheral blood mononuclear cells (PBMCs), collected at new diagnosis, from a patient treated with antithyroid drugs. The CDR3: CASRNRGKGPHSRVTDTQYF. Written as DNA, the CDR3 is TGTGCCAGCAGGAACAGGGGGAAGGGACCCCACTCGCGGGTCACAGATACGCAGTATTTT.